These 24 T cell receptor beta chains were sequenced from one sample in a study of OX40 agonist ivuxolimab in advanced cancers. Measured with immunoSEQ multiplex PCR; TCRdb has only the in-frame clones, and not every one. Here the sample spans 45,000 to 50,000 clones, 80% to 90% being singletons. The sequenced sample was CD4+ or CD8+ T cells sorted from blood, obtained in a trial of the OX40 agonist ivuxolimab. All receptors derive from an adult with an advanced solid tumor such as melanoma, head and neck, liver or kidney cancer.

The V call is TRBV10-2, the J call TRBJ2-7; D remains ambiguous. This CDR3 comprises 14 residues. Germline-derived CDR1 and CDR2 are WSHSY and SAAADI. V was clipped by 4 bases and J by 4 bases, with 14 bases between them. CDR3 DNA sequence: TGCGCCAGCAGTGTAACCCCGGTGGGTTACGAGCAGTACTTC. Its protein product is CASSVTPVGYEQYF.

The J gene is TRBJ2-3, the V gene TRBV7-3; 9 bases line up with TRBD2. Germline V gives CDR1 SGHTA, CDR2 FQGTGA. The CDR3 is made up of 16 amino acids. The ends lost 8 bases at V and 4 bases at J; junction bases unmatched: 13. CDR3 nucleotide sequence: TGTGCCAGCGGCCTATTAGGCGGGGGGGCCGCAGATACGCAGTATTTT. This codes for CASGLLGGGAADTQYF.

The rearrangement links TRBV2 to TRBJ2-1; 10 bases fit TRBD2. The trim removed 4 bases at V and 0 bases at J, leaving 9 bases unmatched. The CDR3 is 18 amino acids. Per germline, CDR1 SNHLY and CDR2 FYNNEI. The CDR3 DNA sequence: TGTGCCAGCAGTGGGGCTCTAGCGGGAGCCCTCTCCTACAATGAGCAGTTCTTC. This sequence encodes CASSGALAGALSYNEQFF. Full variable domain (remainder filled in from reference TRBV2 and TRBJ2-1): EPEVTQTPSHQVTQMGQEVILRCVPISNHLYFYWYRQILGQKVEFLVSFYNNEISEKSEIFDDQFSVERPDGSNFTLKIRSTKLEDSAMYFCASSGALAGALSYNEQFFGPGTRLTVL.

V gene TRBV18 combines with J gene TRBJ1-4; no clear D gene. This CDR3 region has 14 residues. V lost 5 bases and J lost 0, with 7 bases in between. The germline V gene has CDR1 KGHSH and CDR2 LQKENI. In DNA form, the CDR3 reads TGTGCCAGCTCAGGCACATCAACTAATGAAAAACTGTTTTTT. It yields the protein CASSGTSTNEKLFF.

V usage is TRBV7-3 and J usage is TRBJ1-1; D is uncertain. The CDR3 spans 13 residues. The germline CDR1 and CDR2 sequences are SGHTA and FQGTGA. Trimming stripped 3 bases from V and 1 base from J, with 6 bases between. CDR3 nucleotides: TGTGCCAGCAGCTTTGAGTGGAACACTGAAGCTTTCTTT. It specifies CASSFEWNTEAFF.

The chain employs TRBV11-2 and TRBJ2-3; no definite D call. CDR3 size: 14 residues. V was shortened by 5 bases and J by 1 base, with 10 bases between the two germline ends. CDR1 and CDR2 from the germline V gene are SGHAT and FQNNGV. The CDR3 protein is CASSLSLGTDTQYF. The CDR3 DNA reads TGTGCCAGCAGCCTATCCTTAGGCACAGATACGCAGTATTTT.

The chain combines TRBV27 with TRBJ1-3; D ambiguous. Per the germline V gene, CDR1 is MNHEY and CDR2 is SMNVEV (reference sequence). This CDR3 is built from 16 residues. V was clipped by 0 bases and J by 0 bases, with 9 bases between them. The DNA for the CDR3 is TGTGCCAGCAGTTTATCTCGGCCTCTCTCTGGAAACACCATATATTTT. This gives the protein CASSLSRPLSGNTIYF.

This chain links TRBV6-6 with TRBJ1-2; TRBD1 matches at 7 bases. With 5 bases clipped from V and 4 bases from J, the junction kept 7 bases outside the gene matches. The CDR3 is 14 residues long. Germline V gene sequence: CDR1 MNHNY, CDR2 SVGAGI (reference sequence). Here the CDR3 reads CASSLPDRIYGYTF. CDR3 DNA sequence: TGTGCCAGCAGTCTCCCGGACAGGATCTATGGCTACACCTTC.

The V call is TRBV29-1, the J call TRBJ2-7; D not certain. Trimming shortened V by 4 bases and J by 0 bases, and 7 bases separated the two germline ends. The CDR3 loop spans 12 amino acids. Germline V gene data show CDR1 as SQVTM and CDR2 as ANQGSEA. CDR3 sequence (DNA): TGCAGCGTTGGCGAGAGCTCCTACGAGCAGTACTTC. Its translation: CSVGESSYEQYF.

This chain links TRBV5-1 with TRBJ2-7; TRBD2 matches at 7 bases. With V trimmed by 4 bases and J by 5 bases, 9 bases remained unmatched. Germline loops: CDR1 SGHRS, CDR2 YFSETQ. There are 14 residues in the CDR3. CDR3 in amino acids: CASSLLGEGHEQYF. CDR3 DNA sequence: TGCGCCAGCAGCCTGTTGGGGGAGGGTCACGAGCAGTACTTC.

The V call is TRBV10-2, the J call TRBJ1-3; unclear D gene. From germline, CDR1 is WSHSY and CDR2 SAAADI. This CDR3 has 14 residues. V lost 3 bases, J lost 2 bases, and 8 bases lay in between. The CDR3 loop reads CASSEQSAGNTIYF. As DNA, the CDR3 is TGCGCCAGCAGTGAACAAAGCGCTGGAAACACCATATATTTT.

The genes are TRBV5-4 and TRBJ2-1; 8 nucleotides agree with TRBD2. The CDR3 loop spans 15 amino acids. V lost 1 base and J lost 2; bases outside the gene matches: 2. Per the germline V gene, CDR1 is SGHNT and CDR2 is YYREEE (reference sequence). In nucleotides, the CDR3 is TGTGCCAGCAGCTTGATCGGGGGGGCCTACAATGAGCAGTTCTTC. This sequence encodes CASSLIGGAYNEQFF.

V usage is TRBV10-3 and J usage is TRBJ2-2, with TRBD1 identical over 7 bases. The germline gives CDR1 ENHRY, CDR2 SYGVKD. J lost 6 bases, V lost 11 bases, and 9 bases had no gene match. The CDR3 consists of 13 residues. The CDR3 region is CAFRDSPPGELFF. The CDR3 DNA follows: TGTGCCTTCCGGGACAGCCCCCCCGGGGAGCTGTTTTTT.

V is TRBV5-4 and J is TRBJ2-4; D is perhaps TRBD2 (5 bases). Germline V CDR1 and CDR2: SGHNT, YYREEE (reference sequence). The CDR3 has 13 amino acids. The V and J ends lost 4 bases and 7 bases respectively, with 12 bases between them. Here the CDR3 reads CASSPGLENIQYF. Written as DNA, the CDR3 is TGTGCCAGCAGCCCCGGACTCGAGAACATTCAGTACTTC.

The chain combines TRBV30 with TRBJ1-5, with 7 bases that match TRBD1. The CDR3 contains 15 residues. Germline-derived CDR1 and CDR2 are GTSNPN and SVGIG (reference sequence). Germline trimming cut 5 bases from V and 4 bases from J; bases unmatched to any gene: 11. The CDR3 is CAWQKTGDWNQPQHF. CDR3 coding DNA: TGTGCCTGGCAGAAAACAGGGGATTGGAATCAGCCCCAGCATTTT.

CDR3 sequence (DNA): TGCGCCAGCAGCCAAGGAAGTAGCGGGAGTCTATACGAGCAGTACTTC. It codes for CASSQGSSGSLYEQYF. The chain recombines TRBV4-1 with TRBJ2-7, with 9 bases matching TRBD2. Germline V gene data show CDR1 as MGHRA and CDR2 as YSYEKL. Germline trimming cut 1 base from V and 4 bases from J; bases unmatched to any gene: 8. There are 16 residues in the CDR3.

Only one count was recorded for this clone. J is TRBJ2-1 and V is TRBV7-6, with 12 bases aligning to TRBD1. CDR1 SGHVS and CDR2 FNYEAQ come from the germline V gene. Trimming removed 1 base from V and 5 bases from J; junction bases left unmatched: 6. CDR3 length equals 17 residues. This CDR3 is CASSLGGGTGGHNEQFF. CDR3 bases: TGTGCCAGCAGCTTAGGAGGGGGGACAGGGGGCCACAATGAGCAGTTCTTC.

The CDR3 loop is CASSMGYRQTGNTIYF. The CDR3 bases are TGTGCCAGTAGTATGGGTTATCGCCAAACGGGAAACACCATATATTTT. The chain links TRBV19 to TRBJ1-3; the D is unclear. The length of the CDR3 is 16 residues. Per the germline V gene, CDR1 is LNHDA and CDR2 is SQIVND (reference sequence). Trimming took 3 bases from V and 4 from J, leaving 16 bases between them.

V is TRBV6-5 and J is TRBJ2-7; tentatively, D is TRBD2 (5 bases). Trimming cost V 6 bases and J 3 bases, with 12 bases left between them. This CDR3 region has 13 residues. Germline CDR1 and CDR2: MNHEY and SVGAGI. The CDR3 spells CASRAGGRYEQYF. DNA of the CDR3: TGTGCCAGCAGGGCCGGCGGGCGCTACGAGCAGTACTTC.

The chain uses TRBV7-9 and TRBJ1-6; TRBD1 might be the D (5 bases). The CDR3 covers 17 residues. From germline, CDR1 is SEHNR and CDR2 FQNEAQ (reference sequence). Trimming left V 0 bases short and J 10 bases short, with 19 bases between. The DNA of the CDR3 is TGTGCCAGCAGCTTAGCTTCAGGGTATCGGTCCGGATCACCCCTCCACTTT. Protein product: CASSLASGYRSGSPLHF.

The table lists this clone with a few counts. V usage is TRBV29-1 and J usage is TRBJ1-4; the D is unclear. Trimming left V 1 base short and J 4 bases short, with 10 bases between. CDR1 and CDR2 (germline): SQVTM, ANQGSEA. The CDR3 has 14 residues. In DNA form, the CDR3 reads TGCAGCGTTGAAGGGGGTGGCGATAATGAAAAACTGTTTTTT. Its protein product is CSVEGGGDNEKLFF.

This clone is a singleton in its sample. V and J are TRBV4-1 and TRBJ1-3; 7 positions agree with TRBD1. CDR3 length: 13 residues. The germline V gene has CDR1 MGHRA and CDR2 YSYEKL. The V segment lost 3 bases and the J segment 8 bases; nucleotides outside the gene matches: 4. The CDR3 spells CASSQIQGDTIYF. The CDR3 coding sequence is TGCGCCAGCAGCCAGATCCAGGGGGACACCATATATTTT.

The chain joins TRBV19 to TRBJ1-6; 8 nucleotides match TRBD1. The CDR3 contains 15 residues. Unmatched junction bases numbered 10, after V lost 5 bases and J lost 10 bases. Germline values: CDR1 LNHDA, CDR2 SQIVND (reference sequence). The CDR3 here is CASSAQTGAGSPLHF. CDR3 DNA: TGTGCCAGTAGTGCCCAGACAGGGGCTGGGTCACCCCTCCACTTT.

The chain couples TRBV18 to TRBJ2-7; the match to TRBD1 covers 10 bases. The junction had 3 bases not matched to a gene; V was cut back by 3 bases and J by 1 base. CDR1 and CDR2 from the germline V gene are KGHSH and LQKENI. This CDR3 has 15 amino acids. As DNA, the CDR3 is TGTGCCAGCTCACCTGGGACAGGGGCGTCCTACGAGCAGTACTTC. Its translation is CASSPGTGASYEQYF.